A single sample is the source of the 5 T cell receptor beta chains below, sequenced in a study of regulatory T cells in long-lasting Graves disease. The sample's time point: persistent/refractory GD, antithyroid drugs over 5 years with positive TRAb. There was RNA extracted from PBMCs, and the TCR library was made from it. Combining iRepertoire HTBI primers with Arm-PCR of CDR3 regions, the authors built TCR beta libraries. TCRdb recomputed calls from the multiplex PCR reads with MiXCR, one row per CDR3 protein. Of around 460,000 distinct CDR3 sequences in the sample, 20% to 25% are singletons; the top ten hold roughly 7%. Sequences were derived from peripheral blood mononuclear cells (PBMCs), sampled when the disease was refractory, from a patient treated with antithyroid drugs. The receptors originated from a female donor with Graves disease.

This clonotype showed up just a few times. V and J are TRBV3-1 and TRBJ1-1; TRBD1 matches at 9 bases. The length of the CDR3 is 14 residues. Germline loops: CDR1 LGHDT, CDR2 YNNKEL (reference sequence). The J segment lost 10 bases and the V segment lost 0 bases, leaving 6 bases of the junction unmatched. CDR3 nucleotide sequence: TGTGCCAGCAGCCAAGATACAGGGGGCTATGGAGCTTTCTTT. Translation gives CASSQDTGGYGAFF.

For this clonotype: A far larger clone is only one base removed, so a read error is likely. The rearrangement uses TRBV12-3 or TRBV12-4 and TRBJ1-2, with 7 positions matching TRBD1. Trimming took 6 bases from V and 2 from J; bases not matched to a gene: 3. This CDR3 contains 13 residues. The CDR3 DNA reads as TGTGCCAGCAGAGTGGGACAGAACTATGGCTACACCTTC. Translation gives CASRVGQNYGYTF.

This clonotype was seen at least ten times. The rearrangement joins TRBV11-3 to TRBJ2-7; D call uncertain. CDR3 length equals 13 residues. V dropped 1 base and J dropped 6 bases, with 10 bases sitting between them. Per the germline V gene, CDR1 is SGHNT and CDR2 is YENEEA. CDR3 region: CASSLVLLGEQYF. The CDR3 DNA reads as TGTGCCAGCAGCTTAGTGTTGCTCGGCGAGCAGTACTTC.

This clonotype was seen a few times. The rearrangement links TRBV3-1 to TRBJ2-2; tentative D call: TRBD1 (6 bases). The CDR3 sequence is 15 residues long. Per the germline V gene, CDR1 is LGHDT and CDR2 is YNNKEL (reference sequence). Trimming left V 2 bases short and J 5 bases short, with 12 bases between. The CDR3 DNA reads TGTGCCAGCAGCCAAACAGGGCCGGTTACCGGGGAGCTGTTTTTT. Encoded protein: CASSQTGPVTGELFF.

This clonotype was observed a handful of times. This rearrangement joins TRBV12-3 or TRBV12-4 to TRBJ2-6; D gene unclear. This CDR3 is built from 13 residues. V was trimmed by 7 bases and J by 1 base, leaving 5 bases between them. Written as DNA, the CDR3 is TGTGCCAGCACCAAGTCTGGGGCCAACGTCCTGACTTTC. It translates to CASTKSGANVLTF.